This passage covers 17 T cell receptor beta chains from one sample sequenced in a study of blood T cell repertoires in COVID-19. Assay: immunoSEQ multiplex PCR; the TCRdb copy retains only in-frame clones and omits some. The sample consists of tens of thousands of clones, 70% to 90% of them appearing once. Sequenced sample: peripheral blood. The receptors derive from a woman in her fifties or sixties with acute or convalescent COVID-19.

V is TRBV7-2 and J is TRBJ1-6; no definite D call. The CDR3 extends over 16 amino acids. CDR1 SGHTA and CDR2 FQGNSA come from the germline V gene. Trimming left V 4 bases short and J 0 bases short, with 10 bases between. The CDR3 DNA reads as TGTGCCAGCAGCTCCAGGCTAAGCTCCTATAATTCACCCCTCCACTTT. This gives the protein CASSSRLSSYNSPLHF.

V and J are TRBV10-1 and TRBJ2-5; D not resolved. The germline CDR1 and CDR2 sequences are WNHNN and SYGVQD (reference sequence). Trimming removed 5 bases at V and 1 base at J, with 20 bases between. The CDR3 runs to 17 residues. The CDR3 here is CASSTLSASLSQETQYF. As DNA, the CDR3 is TGCGCCAGCAGTACTTTATCAGCGAGTCTTTCCCAAGAGACCCAGTACTTC.

The chain's CDR3 is CASSPRDGYSNQPQHF. The DNA of the CDR3 is TGTGCCAGCAGCCCGCGGGACGGGTATAGCAATCAGCCCCAGCATTTT. This chain links TRBV28 with TRBJ1-5; D may be TRBD1 (5 bases). The CDR3 has 16 residues. Trimming left V 6 bases short and J 0 bases short, with 15 bases between. Per the germline V gene, CDR1 is MDHEN and CDR2 is SYDVKM.

The gene calls are TRBV5-4 and TRBJ2-2; possibly TRBD2 for D (6 bases). There are 15 residues in the CDR3. Trimming cost V 6 bases and J 5 bases, with 17 bases left between them. The germline V gene has CDR1 SGHNT and CDR2 YYREEE (reference sequence). CDR3 coding DNA: TGTGCCAGCAATTCCCGGAGGGATTTAACCGGGGAGCTGTTTTTT. It is translated as CASNSRRDLTGELFF.

The chain links TRBV27 to TRBJ1-6, with TRBD1 identical over 8 bases. The CDR3 is 14 amino acids. From germline, CDR1 is MNHEY and CDR2 SMNVEV (reference sequence). V lost 3 bases to trimming and J lost 7 bases; unmatched junction nucleotides: 2. CDR3 loop: CASSFRGLNSPLHF. The DNA for the CDR3 is TGTGCCAGCAGTTTCAGGGGGCTAAATTCACCCCTCCACTTT.

The V call is TRBV5-1, the J call TRBJ1-4; D is perhaps TRBD1 (6 bases). CDR3 length equals 16 residues. Looked up from germline, CDR1 is SGHRS and CDR2 is YFSETQ. Between the trimmed V and J ends, which lost 1 base and 6 bases, there was a span of 16 bases. CDR3 sequence (DNA): TGCGCCAGCAGCTTGTCCCCGACAGGCCAATATGAAAAACTGTTTTTT. Translated, it gives CASSLSPTGQYEKLFF.

In the case of this clone: The junction differs from germline at one of its ends, possibly a read error. The rearrangement uses TRBV6-2 or TRBV6-3 and TRBJ1-2, with D tentatively TRBD1 (5 bases). CDR1 and CDR2 (germline): MNHEY, SVGEGT. This CDR3 is built from 12 residues. The DNA for the CDR3 is TGTGCCAGCAGTTACTGGGGCAGGACCCCGTTCTTC. Translation gives CASSYWGRTPFF.

V is TRBV7-9 and J is TRBJ1-2; TRBD1 might be the D (5 bases). V was shortened by 0 bases and J by 0 bases, with 14 bases between the two germline ends. CDR1 and CDR2 (germline): SEHNR, FQNEAQ (reference sequence). The CDR3 contains 17 residues. CDR3 bases: TGTGCCAGCAGCTTAGCTTTATCAGGGCTCTCTAACTATGGCTACACCTTC. Its protein is CASSLALSGLSNYGYTF. Combining the CDR3 with reference TRBV7-9 and TRBJ1-2 gives the whole variable domain DTGVSQNPRHKITKRGQNVTFRCDPISEHNRLYWYRQTLGQGPEFLTYFQNEAQLEKSRLLSDRFSAERPKGSFSTLEIQRTEQGDSAMYLCASSLALSGLSNYGYTFGSGTRLTVV.

V and J are TRBV7-9 and TRBJ1-2, with TRBD1 identical over 10 bases. The V gene's germline CDR1 is SEHNR and CDR2 FQNEAQ (reference sequence). The CDR3 contains 14 residues. Unmatched junction bases numbered 8, after V lost 5 bases and J lost 8 bases. The CDR3 DNA reads as TGTGCCAGCAGCCGGGACAGGGGATCGGAGGGCTACACCTTC. Translation: CASSRDRGSEGYTF.

The chain joins TRBV21-1 to TRBJ2-7; the table's D call, TRBD1, was not checked against the DNA. TRBV21-1 is labeled a pseudogene. The CDR3 runs 14 residues. The CDR3, as DNA: TGTGCCAGCAGCACCCCAGGGGTATTTGGCGAGCAGTACTTC. Amino acids: CASSTPGVFGEQYF.

This chain connects TRBV27 to TRBJ2-7; a weak D match, TRBD2 (6 bases). Germline CDR1 is MNHEY and CDR2 is SMNVEV (reference sequence). V lost 3 bases and J 4 bases, leaving 16 bases between the germline ends. This CDR3 is 15 amino acids long. The CDR3: CASSFGGMVSYEQYF. The DNA for the CDR3 is TGTGCCAGCAGTTTCGGGGGTATGGTTTCGTACGAGCAGTACTTC.

V is TRBV5-1 and J is TRBJ2-7; D perhaps matches TRBD1 (5 bases). The germline V gene has CDR1 SGHRS and CDR2 YFSETQ. With 6 bases removed from V and 2 bases from J, the gap between germline ends came to 15 bases. The CDR3 covers 14 residues. The CDR3 nucleotides are TGCGCCAGCACCACAATTGGCAGGGCCTACGAGCAGTACTTC. This encodes CASTTIGRAYEQYF.

The chain combines TRBV24-1 with TRBJ1-1; 9 bases fit TRBD1. The length of the CDR3 is 12 residues. The V gene end was trimmed by 7 bases and the J gene end by 8 bases; junction bases not matched to a gene: 4. Germline V lookup: CDR1 KGHDR, CDR2 SFDVKD. CDR3 DNA sequence: TGTGCCACCAGATTCGGGACAGGGGAAGCTTTCTTT. Protein: CATRFGTGEAFF.

The rearrangement links TRBV24-1 to TRBJ2-5; TRBD1 matches 7 bases. Unmatched junction bases numbered 3, after V lost 4 bases and J lost 2 bases. Germline V lookup: CDR1 KGHDR, CDR2 SFDVKD. The CDR3 extends over 14 amino acids. CDR3 residues: CATSDPGQQETQYF. In DNA form, the CDR3 reads TGTGCCACCAGTGACCCGGGACAGCAAGAGACCCAGTACTTC.

The chain links TRBV5-1 to TRBJ1-1, with unresolved D. V gave up 0 bases and J gave up 0 bases, with 6 bases separating them. The length of the CDR3 is 14 residues. Germline V gene data show CDR1 as SGHRS and CDR2 as YFSETQ. The CDR3 DNA reads as TGCGCCAGCAGCTTGGACGGAGTGAACACTGAAGCTTTCTTT. This translates into CASSLDGVNTEAFF. The complete variable domain, with remaining parts taken from reference TRBV5-1 and TRBJ1-1, reads KAGVTQTPRYLIKTRGQQVTLSCSPISGHRSVSWYQQTPGQGLQFLFEYFSETQRNKGNFPGRFSGRQFSNSRSEMNVSTLELGDSALYLCASSLDGVNTEAFFGQGTRLTVV.

CDR3: CASSAYRESGYTF. The CDR3 nucleotides are TGCGCCAGCAGCGCCTACAGGGAGAGTGGCTACACCTTC. The chain couples TRBV10-1 to TRBJ1-2, with D possibly being TRBD1 (6 bases). This CDR3 is built from 13 residues. V lost 6 bases and J lost 7, with 15 bases in between. Per germline, CDR1 WNHNN and CDR2 SYGVQD (reference sequence).

This chain joins TRBV4-1 and TRBJ2-6, with 9 nucleotides matching TRBD1. Germline CDR1 and CDR2: MGHRA and YSYEKL. The length of the CDR3 is 20 residues. The ends lost 4 bases at V and 0 bases at J; junction bases unmatched: 13. The CDR3 bases are TGCGCCAGCAGCCTCGGACAGGGGTCCTTAGCATCCTCTGGGGCCAACGTCCTGACTTTC. Amino acid sequence: CASSLGQGSLASSGANVLTF.